This T cell receptor (beta chain) was documented in a study of blood T cells in healthy people across ages. With 0 bases removed from V and 5 bases from J, the gap between germline ends came to 11 bases. Per germline, CDR1 SGHNT and CDR2 YENEEA. CDR3 size: 14 residues. Primed by a sample-barcoded 5' primer and a J-beta primer mix, a second PCR proceeded for roughly 7 to 11 cycles. TCRdb re-analysed the 5' RACE reads in MiXCR, keeping a single row per CDR3 protein. The data contain about 1.4 million distinct CDR3 sequences, around 59% of them seen just once; the ten biggest clones take up 5% to 7%. Isolation of PBMCs gave at least 6 million cells per sample. This clonotype was seen a few times.

What was sequenced was blood. This TCR derives from a man aged 18 to 29 in good health. The chain links TRBV11-3 to TRBJ2-7; D is unresolved. The CDR3 DNA follows: TGTGCCAGCAGCTTAGAAGGGATTAAAGACGAGCAGTACTTC. Translating gives CASSLEGIKDEQYF. The whole variable domain, remainder taken from reference TRBV11-3 and TRBJ2-7, is EAGVVQSPRYKIIEKKQPVAFWCNPISGHNTLYWYLQNLGQGPELLIRYENEEAVDDSQLPKDRFSAERLKGVDSTLKIQPAELGDSAVYLCASSLEGIKDEQYFGPGTRLTVT.